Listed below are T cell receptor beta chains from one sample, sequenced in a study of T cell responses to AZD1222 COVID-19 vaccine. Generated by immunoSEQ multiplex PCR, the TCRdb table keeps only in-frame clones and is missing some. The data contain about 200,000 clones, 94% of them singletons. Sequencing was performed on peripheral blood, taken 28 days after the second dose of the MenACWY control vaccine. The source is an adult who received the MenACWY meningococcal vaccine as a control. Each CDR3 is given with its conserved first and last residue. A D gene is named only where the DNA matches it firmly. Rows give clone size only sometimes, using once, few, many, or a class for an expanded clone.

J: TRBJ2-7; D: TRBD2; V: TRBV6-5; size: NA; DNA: TGTGCCAGCAGTTACACTACTAGCGGCACTCCCTACGAGCAGTACTTC; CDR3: CASSYTTSGTPYEQYF
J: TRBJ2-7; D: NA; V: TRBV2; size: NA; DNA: TGTGCCAGCAGTGATGCCTACGAGCAGTACTTC; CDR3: CASSDAYEQYF
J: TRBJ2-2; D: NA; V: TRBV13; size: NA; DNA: TGTGCCAGCAGCAGCGATCGGGAGAGGGTCACCGGGGAGCTGTTTTTT; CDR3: CASSSDRERVTGELFF
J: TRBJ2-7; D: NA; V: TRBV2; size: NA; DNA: TGTGCCAGCAGTGAAATCAGGGAATACGAGCAGTACTTC; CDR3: CASSEIREYEQYF
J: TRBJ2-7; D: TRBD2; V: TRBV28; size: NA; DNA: TGTGCCAGCAGTTTAGTAGCGGGGAGCTCCTACGAGCAGTACTTC; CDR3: CASSLVAGSSYEQYF
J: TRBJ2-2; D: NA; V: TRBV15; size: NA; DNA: TGTGCCACCAGCAGCCCTTTTCTCGGGGAGCTGTTTTTT; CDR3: CATSSPFLGELFF
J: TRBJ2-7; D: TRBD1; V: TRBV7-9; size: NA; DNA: TGTGCCAGCAGCGTAGACAGGGGGCCTAAGGGGGTCTACGAGCAGTACTTC; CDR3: CASSVDRGPKGVYEQYF
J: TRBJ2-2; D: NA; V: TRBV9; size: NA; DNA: TGTGCCAGCAGCCTCGGGCGGGAAGCCACCGGGGAGCTGTTTTTT; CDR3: CASSLGREATGELFF
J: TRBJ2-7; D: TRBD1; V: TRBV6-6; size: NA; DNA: TGTGCCAGCAGTACCTTAGACAGGGGGGGCAACGAGCAGTACTTC; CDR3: CASSTLDRGGNEQYF
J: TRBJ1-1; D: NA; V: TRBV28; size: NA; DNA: TGTGCCAGCAGTTTACCGGGGGAGGGCACTGAAGCTTTCTTT; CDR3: CASSLPGEGTEAFF
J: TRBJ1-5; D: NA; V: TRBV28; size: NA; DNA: TGTGCCAGCAGTTTATGGGGTGGCAATCAGCCCCAGCATTTT; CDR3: CASSLWGGNQPQHF
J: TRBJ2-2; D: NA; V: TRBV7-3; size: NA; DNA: TGTGCCAGCAGCTTAACGGTCACCGGGGAGCTGTTTTTT; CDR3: CASSLTVTGELFF
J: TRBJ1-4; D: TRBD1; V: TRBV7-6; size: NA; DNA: TGTGCCAGCAGCTTAGGAACCGGGACAGGGCTGGAAAAACTGTTTTTT; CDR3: CASSLGTGTGLEKLFF
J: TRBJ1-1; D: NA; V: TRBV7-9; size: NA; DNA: TGTGCCAGCAGCTTGATGAACACTGAAGCTTTCTTT; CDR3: CASSLMNTEAFF
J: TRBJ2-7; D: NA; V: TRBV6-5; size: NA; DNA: TGTGCCAGCAGTTACATCTACGAGCAGTACTTC; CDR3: CASSYIYEQYF
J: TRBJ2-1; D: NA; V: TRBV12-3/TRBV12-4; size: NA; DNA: TGTGCCAGCAGTTTAGCGAGGAATGAGCAGTTCTTC; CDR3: CASSLARNEQFF
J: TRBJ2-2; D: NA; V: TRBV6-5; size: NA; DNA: TGTGCCAGCAGTTACTCAAGGGCGGGGGAGCTGTTTTTT; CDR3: CASSYSRAGELFF
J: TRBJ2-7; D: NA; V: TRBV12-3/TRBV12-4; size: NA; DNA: TGTGCCAGCAGCCCAAGGGGGACCTACGAGCAGTACTTC; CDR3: CASSPRGTYEQYF
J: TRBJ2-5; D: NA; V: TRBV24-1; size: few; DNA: TGTGCCACCAGGGGAGGACAAGAGACCCAGTACTTC; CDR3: CATRGGQETQYF
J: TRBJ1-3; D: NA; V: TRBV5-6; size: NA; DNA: TGTGCCAGCCGAAGACAAGGGGGAAACACCATATATTTT; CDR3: CASRRQGGNTIYF
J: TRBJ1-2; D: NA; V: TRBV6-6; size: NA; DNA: TGTGCCAGCAGTTCTGGGGTGATCTATGGCTACACCTTC; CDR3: CASSSGVIYGYTF
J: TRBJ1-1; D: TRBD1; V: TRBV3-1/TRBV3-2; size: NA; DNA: TGTGCCAGCATCGCCGGGACAGGTCGAACTGAAGCTTTCTTT; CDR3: CASIAGTGRTEAFF